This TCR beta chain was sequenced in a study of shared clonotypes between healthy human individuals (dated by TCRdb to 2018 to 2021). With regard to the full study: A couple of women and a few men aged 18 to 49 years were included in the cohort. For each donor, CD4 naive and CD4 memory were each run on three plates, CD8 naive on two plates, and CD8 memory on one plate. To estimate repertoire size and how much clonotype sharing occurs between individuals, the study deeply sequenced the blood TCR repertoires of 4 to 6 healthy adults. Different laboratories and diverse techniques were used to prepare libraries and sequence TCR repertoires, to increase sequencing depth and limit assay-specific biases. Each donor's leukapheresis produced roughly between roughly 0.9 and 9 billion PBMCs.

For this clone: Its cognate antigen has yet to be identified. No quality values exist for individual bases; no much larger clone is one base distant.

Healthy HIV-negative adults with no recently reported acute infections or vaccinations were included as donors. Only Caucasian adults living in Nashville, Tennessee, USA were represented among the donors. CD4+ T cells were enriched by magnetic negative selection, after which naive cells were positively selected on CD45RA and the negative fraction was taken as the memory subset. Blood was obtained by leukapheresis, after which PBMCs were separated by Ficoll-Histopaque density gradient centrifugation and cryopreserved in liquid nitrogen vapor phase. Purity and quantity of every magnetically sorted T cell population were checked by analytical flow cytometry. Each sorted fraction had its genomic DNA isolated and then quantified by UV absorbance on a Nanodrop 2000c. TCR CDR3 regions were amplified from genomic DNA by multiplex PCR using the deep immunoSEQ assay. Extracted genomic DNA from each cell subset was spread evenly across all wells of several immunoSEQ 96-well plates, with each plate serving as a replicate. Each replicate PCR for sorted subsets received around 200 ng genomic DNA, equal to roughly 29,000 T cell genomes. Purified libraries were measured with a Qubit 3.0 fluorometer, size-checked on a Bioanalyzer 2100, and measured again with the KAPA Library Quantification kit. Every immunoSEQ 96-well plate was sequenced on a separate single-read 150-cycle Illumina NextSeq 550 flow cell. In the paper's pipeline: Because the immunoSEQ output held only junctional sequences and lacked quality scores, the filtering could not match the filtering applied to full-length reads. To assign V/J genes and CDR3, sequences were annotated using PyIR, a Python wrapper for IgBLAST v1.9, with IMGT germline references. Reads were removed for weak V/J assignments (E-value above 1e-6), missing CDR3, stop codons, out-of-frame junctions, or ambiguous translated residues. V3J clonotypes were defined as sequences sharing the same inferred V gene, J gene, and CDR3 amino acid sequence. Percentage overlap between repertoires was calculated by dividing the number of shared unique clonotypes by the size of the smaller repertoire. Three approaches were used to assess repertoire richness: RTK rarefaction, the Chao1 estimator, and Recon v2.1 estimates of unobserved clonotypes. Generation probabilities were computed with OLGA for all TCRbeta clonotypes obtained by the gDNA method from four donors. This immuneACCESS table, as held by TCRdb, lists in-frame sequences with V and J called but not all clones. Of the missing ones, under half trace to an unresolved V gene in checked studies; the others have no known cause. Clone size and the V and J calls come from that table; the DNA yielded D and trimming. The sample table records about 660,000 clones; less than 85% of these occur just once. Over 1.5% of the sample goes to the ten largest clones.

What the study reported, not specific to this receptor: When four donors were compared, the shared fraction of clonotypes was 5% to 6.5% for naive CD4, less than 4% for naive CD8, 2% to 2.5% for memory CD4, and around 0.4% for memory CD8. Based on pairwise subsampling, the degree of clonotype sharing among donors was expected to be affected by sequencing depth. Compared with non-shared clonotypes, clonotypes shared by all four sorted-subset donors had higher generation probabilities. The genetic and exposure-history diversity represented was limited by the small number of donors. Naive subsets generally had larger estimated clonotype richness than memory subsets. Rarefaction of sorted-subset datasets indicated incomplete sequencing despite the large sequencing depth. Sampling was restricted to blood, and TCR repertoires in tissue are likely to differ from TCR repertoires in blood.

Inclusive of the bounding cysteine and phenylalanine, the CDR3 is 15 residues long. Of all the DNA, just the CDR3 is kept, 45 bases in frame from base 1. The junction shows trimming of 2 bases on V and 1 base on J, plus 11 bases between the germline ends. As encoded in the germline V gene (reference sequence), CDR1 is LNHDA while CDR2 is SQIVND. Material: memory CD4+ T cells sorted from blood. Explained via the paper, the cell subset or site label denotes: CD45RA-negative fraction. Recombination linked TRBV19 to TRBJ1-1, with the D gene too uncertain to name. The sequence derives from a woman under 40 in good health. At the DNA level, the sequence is TGTGCCAGTAGTATAAAATACACCCGGAACACTGAAGCTTTCTTT. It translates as CASSIKYTRNTEAFF.